This T cell receptor (beta chain) was sequenced for a study of CD8+ T cells in alopecia areata. On the study more broadly: Patients in the treated group were given tofacitinib by mouth, 5 to 10 mg twice a day. Whole-study findings and limits: Tissue-resident alphabeta T cells belonging to normal skin likewise get sequenced within scalp specimens.

Remarks on this clone: Its antigen is still unknown.

V lost 4 bases and J lost 7, with 13 bases in between. The CDR3 is 13 residues long. Germline CDR1 reads LNHDA; CDR2 reads SQIVND (reference sequence). Extracted RNA was reverse transcribed, and the resulting cDNA served as sequencing template. The repertoire was sequenced with immunoSEQ multiplex PCR; TCRdb's copy has only in-frame clones and lacks some. The sample shows about 130,000 clones, 45% to 65% of them seen only once. The TCR was taken from a human donor with alopecia areata. The sample was CD4+ T cells sorted from blood, taken at week 0. V gene TRBV19 combines with J gene TRBJ2-5; D remains unclear. The CDR3 region has the DNA TGTGCCAGTAGTAAAACTCGGATGGGGACCCAGTACTTC. It codes for CASSKTRMGTQYF. The whole variable domain, filled in from reference TRBV19 and TRBJ2-5, reads DGGITQSPKYLFRKEGQNVTLSCEQNLNHDAMYWYRQDPGQGLRLIYYSQIVNDFQKGDIAEGYSVSREKKESFPLTVTSAQKNPTAFYLCASSKTRMGTQYFGPGTRLLVL.